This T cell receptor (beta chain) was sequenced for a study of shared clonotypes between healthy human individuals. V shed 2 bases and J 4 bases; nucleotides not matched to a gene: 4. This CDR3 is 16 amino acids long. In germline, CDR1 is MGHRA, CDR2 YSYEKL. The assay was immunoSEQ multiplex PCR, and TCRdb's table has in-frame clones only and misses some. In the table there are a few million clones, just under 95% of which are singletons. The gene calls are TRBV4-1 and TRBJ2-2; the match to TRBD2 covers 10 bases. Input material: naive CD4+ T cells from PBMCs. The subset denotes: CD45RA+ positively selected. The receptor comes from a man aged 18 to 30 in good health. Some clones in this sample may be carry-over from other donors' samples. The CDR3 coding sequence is TGCGCCAGCAGCCAAAGCGGGAGGGCCGGCACCGGGGAGCTGTTTTTT. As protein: CASSQSGRAGTGELFF.